The 14 T cell receptor beta chains given below trace back to one sample, sequenced in a study of OX40 agonist ivuxolimab in advanced cancers. Repertoires were generated with immunoSEQ multiplex PCR, while TCRdb's copy carries only in-frame clones and drops some. This table has 78,000 or so clones, around nine tenths appearing once. Sequenced here: CD4+ or CD8+ T cells sorted from blood, sampled in a trial of the OX40 agonist ivuxolimab. The receptors originated from an adult with an advanced solid tumor such as melanoma, head and neck, liver or kidney cancer.

The chain links TRBV30 to TRBJ2-3, with a possible D match to TRBD1 (5 bases). The CDR3 loop spans 15 amino acids. V dropped 3 bases and J dropped 1 base, with 14 bases sitting between them. Per germline, CDR1 GTSNPN and CDR2 SVGIG (reference sequence). CDR3 nucleotide sequence: TGTGCCTGGAGCGCAGCCCTAGGGGGCACAGATACGCAGTATTTT. Translated, it gives CAWSAALGGTDTQYF.

This clone was recorded a few times. This chain uses TRBV7-2 with TRBJ1-6, with a possible D match to TRBD1 (6 bases). The V gene's germline CDR1 is SGHTA and CDR2 FQGNSA. CDR3 length: 15 amino acids. V lost 1 base to trimming and J lost 5 bases, with 9 bases between them. The CDR3 nucleotides read TGTGCCAGCAGCTTAGAAGGGGGGAATAATTCACCCCTCCACTTT. Translated, it gives CASSLEGGNNSPLHF.

The chain links TRBV9 to TRBJ1-4; possibly TRBD1 for D (5 bases). The CDR3 is 14 amino acids. V was shortened by 4 bases and J by 7 bases, with 14 bases between the two germline ends. The germline gives CDR1 SGDLS, CDR2 YYNGEE. CDR3 bases: TGTGCCAGCAGCCTAGGGACGACAGTTGAAAAACTGTTTTTT. Its translation: CASSLGTTVEKLFF.

The J gene is TRBJ2-1, the V gene TRBV6-5, with 13 nucleotides matching TRBD2. Germline CDR1 is MNHEY and CDR2 is SVGAGI. The CDR3 loop spans 15 amino acids. V lost 6 bases and J lost 5; bases outside the gene matches: 4. The CDR3 bases are TGTGCCAGCAGGTACGGGACTAGCGGGAACAATGAGCAGTTCTTC. This sequence encodes CASRYGTSGNNEQFF.

V gene TRBV6-6 combines with J gene TRBJ1-4; D not resolved. V was shortened by 2 bases and J by 2 bases, with 12 bases between the two germline ends. Per germline, CDR1 MNHNY and CDR2 SVGAGI (reference sequence). The CDR3 is 16 residues long. The CDR3 DNA sequence: TGTGCCAGCAGTTACCCTCGGGCTCGCACTAATGAAAAACTGTTTTTT. It codes for CASSYPRARTNEKLFF.

CDR3 residues: CASSILAGGRSYEQYF. CDR3 nucleotides: TGTGCCAGTAGTATCCTGGCGGGGGGACGATCCTACGAGCAGTACTTC. The chain combines TRBV19 with TRBJ2-7; 8 bases are a match to TRBD2. The V and J ends lost 3 bases and 1 base, in that order; junction bases with no gene match: 8. CDR1 LNHDA and CDR2 SQIVND come from the germline V gene (reference sequence). This CDR3 is 16 amino acids long.

This clone has just a few counts. Germline is not matched at one junction end, which may reflect a read error. The chain has TRBV7-7 and TRBJ1-3; D call uncertain. The CDR3 contains 15 residues. Germline loops: CDR1 SSHAT, CDR2 FNYEAQ (reference sequence). In DNA, the CDR3 is TGTGCTAGCAGCTTAGACCCGAGCTCTGGAAACACCATATATTTT. Translating gives CASSLDPSSGNTIYF. Full variable domain (missing parts from reference TRBV7-7 and TRBJ1-3): GAGVSQSPRYKVTKRGQDVTLRCDPISSHATLYWYQQALGQGPEFLTYFNYEAQPDKSGLPSDRFSAERPEGSISTLTIQRTEQRDSAMYRCASSLDPSSGNTIYFGEGSWLTVV.

The rearrangement uses TRBV10-3 and TRBJ1-6; D uncertain. The CDR3 is 14 amino acids. Germline CDR1 ENHRY, CDR2 SYGVKD. V was cut by 7 bases and J by 9 bases, with 16 bases left in between. CDR3 DNA: TGTGCCATCAACGAGGAAGGGTACTTTTCACCCCTCCACTTT. Translated, it gives CAINEEGYFSPLHF.

CDR3 loop: CASSSRLAGGGREQYF. The CDR3 region has the DNA TGTGCCAGCAGCTCCCGACTAGCGGGGGGCGGGAGGGAGCAGTACTTC. The chain uses TRBV5-4 and TRBJ2-7, with 13 positions matching TRBD2. Germline CDR1 is SGHNT and CDR2 is YYREEE (reference sequence). The CDR3 runs to 16 residues. J gave up 7 bases and V 3 bases, and 10 bases lay outside the gene matches.

This rearrangement joins TRBV5-1 to TRBJ1-1, with D uncertain. V lost 2 bases to trimming and J lost 1 base, with 6 bases between them. Germline V gene lookup returns CDR1 SGHRS and CDR2 YFSETQ. This CDR3 spans 13 amino acids. CDR3 sequence: CASSFVRNTEAFF. In nucleotides, the CDR3 is TGCGCCAGCAGCTTTGTACGGAACACTGAAGCTTTCTTT.

The chain has TRBV19 and TRBJ1-1; no definite D call. V shed 3 bases and J shed 0 bases, with 8 bases lying between them. CDR1 and CDR2 (germline): LNHDA, SQIVND (reference sequence). The CDR3 totals 14 residues. The CDR3 DNA follows: TGTGCCAGTAGTATGAATCTCATGAACACTGAAGCTTTCTTT. It specifies CASSMNLMNTEAFF.

This sequence joins TRBV11-3 and TRBJ1-1; weak D call: TRBD1 (5 bases). V was pared by 6 bases and J by 1 base, with 9 bases between. Germline loops: CDR1 SGHNT, CDR2 YENEEA. The CDR3 loop spans 13 amino acids. CDR3 coding DNA: TGTGCCAGCAGGAGGGACGCGAACACTGAAGCTTTCTTT. Translated: CASRRDANTEAFF.

The chain has TRBV18 and TRBJ1-5; TRBD1 aligns across 9 bases. The CDR3 has 16 amino acids. Trimming at V came to 6 bases and at J to 9 bases, leaving 15 bases not matched to a gene. In germline, CDR1 is KGHSH, CDR2 LQKENI. The CDR3 DNA is TGTGCCAGCTCTCCGAACGTCCCGGGACAGGGATCGCCCCAGCATTTT. It specifies CASSPNVPGQGSPQHF.

The chain links TRBV5-4 to TRBJ1-1; D gene uncertain. Germline-derived CDR1 and CDR2 are SGHNT and YYREEE (reference sequence). Trimming stripped 6 bases from V and 3 bases from J, with 12 bases between. The CDR3 contains 13 residues. In DNA form, the CDR3 reads TGTGCCAGCAAATCTGGATCAGACACTGAAGCTTTCTTT. This translates into CASKSGSDTEAFF. Drawing the rest from reference TRBV5-4 and TRBJ1-1, the complete variable domain is ETGVTQSPTHLIKTRGQQVTLRCSSQSGHNTVSWYQQALGQGPQFIFQYYREEENGRGNFPPRFSGLQFPNYSSELNVNALELDDSALYLCASKSGSDTEAFFGQGTRLTVV.